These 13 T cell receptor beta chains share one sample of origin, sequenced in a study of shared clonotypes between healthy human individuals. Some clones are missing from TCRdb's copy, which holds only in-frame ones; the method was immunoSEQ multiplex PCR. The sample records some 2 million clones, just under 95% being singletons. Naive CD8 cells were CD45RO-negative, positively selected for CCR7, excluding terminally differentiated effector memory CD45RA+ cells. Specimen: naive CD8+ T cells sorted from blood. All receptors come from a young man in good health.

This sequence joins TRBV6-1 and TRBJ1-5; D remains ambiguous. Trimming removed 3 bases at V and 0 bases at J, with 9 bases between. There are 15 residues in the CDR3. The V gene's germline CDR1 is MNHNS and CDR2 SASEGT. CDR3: CASSDRTGSNQPQHF. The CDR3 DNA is TGTGCCAGCAGTGACAGAACCGGTAGCAATCAGCCCCAGCATTTT.

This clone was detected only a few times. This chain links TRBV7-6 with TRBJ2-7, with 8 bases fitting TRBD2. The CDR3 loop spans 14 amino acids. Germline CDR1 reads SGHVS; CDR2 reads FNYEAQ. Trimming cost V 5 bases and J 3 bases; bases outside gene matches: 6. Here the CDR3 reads CASSPLAEDYEQYF. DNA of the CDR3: TGTGCCAGCAGCCCACTAGCGGAAGACTACGAGCAGTACTTC.

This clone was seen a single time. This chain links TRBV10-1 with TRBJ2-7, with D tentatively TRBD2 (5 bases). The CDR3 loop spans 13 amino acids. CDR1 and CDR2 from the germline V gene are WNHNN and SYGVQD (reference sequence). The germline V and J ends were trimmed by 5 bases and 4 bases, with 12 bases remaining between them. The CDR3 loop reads CASSYGLSYEQYF. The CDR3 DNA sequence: TGCGCCAGCAGTTATGGACTTTCGTACGAGCAGTACTTC.

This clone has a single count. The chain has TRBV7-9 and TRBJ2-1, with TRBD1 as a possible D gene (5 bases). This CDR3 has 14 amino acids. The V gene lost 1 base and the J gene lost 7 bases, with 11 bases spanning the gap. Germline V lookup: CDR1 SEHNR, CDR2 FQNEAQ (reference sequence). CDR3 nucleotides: TGTGCCAGCAGCTTAGGGGGCAGCCCTAATGAGCAGTTCTTC. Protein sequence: CASSLGGSPNEQFF. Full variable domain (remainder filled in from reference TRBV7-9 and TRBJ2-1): DTGVSQNPRHKITKRGQNVTFRCDPISEHNRLYWYRQTLGQGPEFLTYFQNEAQLEKSRLLSDRFSAERPKGSFSTLEIQRTEQGDSAMYLCASSLGGSPNEQFFGPGTRLTVL.

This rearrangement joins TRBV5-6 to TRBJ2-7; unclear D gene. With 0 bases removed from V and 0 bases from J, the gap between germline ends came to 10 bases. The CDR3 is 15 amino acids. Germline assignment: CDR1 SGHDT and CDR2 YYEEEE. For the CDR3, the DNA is TGTGCCAGCAGCTTGGAGGTGGGAAGCTCCTACGAGCAGTACTTC. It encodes CASSLEVGSSYEQYF. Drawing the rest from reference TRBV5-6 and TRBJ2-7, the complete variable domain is DAGVTQSPTHLIKTRGQQVTLRCSPKSGHDTVSWYQQALGQGPQFIFQYYEEEERQRGNFPDRFSGHQFPNYSSELNVNALLLGDSALYLCASSLEVGSSYEQYFGPGTRLTVT.

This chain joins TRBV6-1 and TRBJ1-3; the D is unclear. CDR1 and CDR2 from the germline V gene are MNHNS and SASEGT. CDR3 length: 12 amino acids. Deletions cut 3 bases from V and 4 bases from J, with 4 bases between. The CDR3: CASSDLGNTIYF. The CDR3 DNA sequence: TGTGCCAGCAGTGATCTAGGAAACACCATATATTTT.

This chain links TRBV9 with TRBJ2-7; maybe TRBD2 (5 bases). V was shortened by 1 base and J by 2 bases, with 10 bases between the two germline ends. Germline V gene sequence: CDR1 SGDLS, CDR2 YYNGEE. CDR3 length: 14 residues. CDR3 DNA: TGTGCCAGCAGCGTAATGGACGGGACCTACGAGCAGTACTTC. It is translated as CASSVMDGTYEQYF. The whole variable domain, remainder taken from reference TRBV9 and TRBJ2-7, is DSGVTQTPKHLITATGQRVTLRCSPRSGDLSVYWYQQSLDQGLQFLIQYYNGEERAKGNILERFSAQQFPDLHSELNLSSLELGDSALYFCASSVMDGTYEQYFGPGTRLTVT.

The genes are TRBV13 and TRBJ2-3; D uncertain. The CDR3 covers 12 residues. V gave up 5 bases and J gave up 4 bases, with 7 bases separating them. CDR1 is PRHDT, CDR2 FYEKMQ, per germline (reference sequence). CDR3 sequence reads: CASSTNADTQYF. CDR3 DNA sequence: TGTGCCAGCAGCACCAACGCAGATACGCAGTATTTT.

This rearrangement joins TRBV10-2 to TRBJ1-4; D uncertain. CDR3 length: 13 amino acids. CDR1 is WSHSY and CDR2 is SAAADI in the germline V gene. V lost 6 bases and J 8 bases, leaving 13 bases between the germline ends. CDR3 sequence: CASSPTLLEKLFF. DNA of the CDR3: TGCGCCAGCAGCCCGACCTTGTTAGAAAAACTGTTTTTT.

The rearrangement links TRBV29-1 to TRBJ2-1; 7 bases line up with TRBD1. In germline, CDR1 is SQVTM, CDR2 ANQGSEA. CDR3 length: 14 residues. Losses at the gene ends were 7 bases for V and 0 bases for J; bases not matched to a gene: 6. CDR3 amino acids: CSAAGTVSYNEQFF. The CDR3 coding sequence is TGCAGCGCAGCCGGGACAGTCTCCTACAATGAGCAGTTCTTC.

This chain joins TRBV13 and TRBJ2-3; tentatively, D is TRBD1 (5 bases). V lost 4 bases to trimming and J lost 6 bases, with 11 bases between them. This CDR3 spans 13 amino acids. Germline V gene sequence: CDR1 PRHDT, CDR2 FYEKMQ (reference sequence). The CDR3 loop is CASSSRGGDTQYF. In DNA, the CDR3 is TGTGCCAGCAGCTCAAGGGGCGGTGATACGCAGTATTTT. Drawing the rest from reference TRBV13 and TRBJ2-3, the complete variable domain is AAGVIQSPRHLIKEKRETATLKCYPIPRHDTVYWYQQGPGQDPQFLISFYEKMQSDKGSIPDRFSAQQFSDYHSELNMSSLELGDSALYFCASSSRGGDTQYFGPGTRLTVL.

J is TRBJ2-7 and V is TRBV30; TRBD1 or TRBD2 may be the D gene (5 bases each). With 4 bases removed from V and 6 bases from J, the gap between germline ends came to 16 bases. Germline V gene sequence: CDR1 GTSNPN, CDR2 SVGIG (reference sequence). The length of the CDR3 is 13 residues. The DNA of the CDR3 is TGTGCCTGGAAAGGGGACGGGTCGGGCGAGCAGTACTTC. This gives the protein CAWKGDGSGEQYF.

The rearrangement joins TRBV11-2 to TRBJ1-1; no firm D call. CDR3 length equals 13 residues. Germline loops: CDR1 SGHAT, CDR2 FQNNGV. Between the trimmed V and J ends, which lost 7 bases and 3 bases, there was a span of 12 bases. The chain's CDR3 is CASIHGGDTEAFF. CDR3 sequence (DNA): TGTGCCAGCATCCACGGTGGGGACACTGAAGCTTTCTTT.